A single sample is the source of the 3 T cell receptor beta chains below, sequenced in a study of T cells expressing NK-cell markers. TCRdb re-called the 5' RACE reads; one entry per CDR3 protein, DNA not given. The sample table sets out 500,000 to 700,000 distinct CDR3 sequences. The sequenced sample was blood T cells: a sorted CD56 or NKG2C T cell subset, CD4+ or CD8+ T cells, or bulk PBMC T cells (not recorded which). These receptors all come from a man aged 18 to 29 in good health.

V usage is TRBV2 and J usage is TRBJ2-2; the TCRdb call, TRBD2, lacks DNA for checking. CDR3 size: 14 residues. CDR1 SNHLY and CDR2 FYNNEI come from the germline V gene. The CDR3 is CASSDGSTTGELFF.

This rearrangement joins TRBV5-1 to TRBJ2-1; TCRdb names TRBD2, which stays unverified in the absence of DNA. CDR1 and CDR2 from the germline V gene are SGHRS and YFSETQ. This CDR3 spans 15 amino acids. This chain's CDR3 is CASSPGLAGANEQFF. The whole variable domain, filled in from reference TRBV5-1 and TRBJ2-1, reads KAGVTQTPRYLIKTRGQQVTLSCSPISGHRSVSWYQQTPGQGLQFLFEYFSETQRNKGNFPGRFSGRQFSNSRSEMNVSTLELGDSALYLCASSPGLAGANEQFFGPGTRLTVL.

The rearrangement joins TRBV15 to TRBJ2-1. There are 13 residues in the CDR3. Germline V lookup: CDR1 LNHNV, CDR2 YYDKDF (reference sequence). The CDR3 sequence is CATSIDRLVGQFF.